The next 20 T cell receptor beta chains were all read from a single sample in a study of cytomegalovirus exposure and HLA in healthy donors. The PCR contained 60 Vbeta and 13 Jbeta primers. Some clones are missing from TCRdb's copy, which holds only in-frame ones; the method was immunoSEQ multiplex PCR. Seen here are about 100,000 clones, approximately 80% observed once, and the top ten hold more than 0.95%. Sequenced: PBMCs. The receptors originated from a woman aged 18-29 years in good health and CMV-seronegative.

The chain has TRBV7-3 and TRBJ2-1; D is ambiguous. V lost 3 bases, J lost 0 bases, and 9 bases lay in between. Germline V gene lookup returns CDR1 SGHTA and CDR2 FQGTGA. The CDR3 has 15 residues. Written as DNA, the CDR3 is TGTGCCAGCAGCTTCCGACTGGACTCCTACAATGAGCAGTTCTTC. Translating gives CASSFRLDSYNEQFF.

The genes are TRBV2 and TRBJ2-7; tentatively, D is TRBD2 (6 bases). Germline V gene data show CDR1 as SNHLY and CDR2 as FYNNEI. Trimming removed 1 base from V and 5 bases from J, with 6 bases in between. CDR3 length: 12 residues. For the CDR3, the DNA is TGTGCCAGCAGTGAAGGCGGGGACGAGCAGTACTTC. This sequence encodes CASSEGGDEQYF.

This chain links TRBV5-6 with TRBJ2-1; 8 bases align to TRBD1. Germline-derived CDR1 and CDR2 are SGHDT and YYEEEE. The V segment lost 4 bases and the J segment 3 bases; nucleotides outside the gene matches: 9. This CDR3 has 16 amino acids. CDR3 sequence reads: CASSVGQGTNYNEQFF. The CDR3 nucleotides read TGTGCCAGCAGCGTTGGACAGGGTACAAACTACAATGAGCAGTTCTTC.

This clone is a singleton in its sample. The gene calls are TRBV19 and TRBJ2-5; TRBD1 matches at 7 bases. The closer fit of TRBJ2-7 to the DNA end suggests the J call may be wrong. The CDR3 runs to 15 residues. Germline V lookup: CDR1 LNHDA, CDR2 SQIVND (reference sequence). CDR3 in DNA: TGTGCCAGTAGCGGATCCCGGGACAGATCCTACGAGCAGTACTTC. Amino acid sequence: CASSGSRDRSYEQYF.

This CDR3 is CSVALTGRYNEQFF. The CDR3 DNA reads TGCAGCGTCGCCCTCACAGGGAGATACAATGAGCAGTTCTTC. V usage is TRBV29-1 and J usage is TRBJ2-1; tentative D call: TRBD1 (6 bases). The CDR3 loop spans 14 amino acids. V dropped 6 bases and J dropped 4 bases, with 16 bases sitting between them. Per germline, CDR1 SQVTM and CDR2 ANQGSEA.

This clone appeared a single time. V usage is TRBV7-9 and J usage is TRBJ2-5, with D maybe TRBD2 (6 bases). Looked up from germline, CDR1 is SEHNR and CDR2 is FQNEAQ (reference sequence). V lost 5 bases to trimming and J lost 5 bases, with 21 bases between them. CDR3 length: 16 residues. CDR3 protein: CASSRLGTYLLETQYF. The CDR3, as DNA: TGTGCCAGCAGCCGACTAGGAACATATCTCTTGGAGACCCAGTACTTC. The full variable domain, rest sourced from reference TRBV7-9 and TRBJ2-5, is DTGVSQNPRHKITKRGQNVTFRCDPISEHNRLYWYRQTLGQGPEFLTYFQNEAQLEKSRLLSDRFSAERPKGSFSTLEIQRTEQGDSAMYLCASSRLGTYLLETQYFGPGTRLLVL.

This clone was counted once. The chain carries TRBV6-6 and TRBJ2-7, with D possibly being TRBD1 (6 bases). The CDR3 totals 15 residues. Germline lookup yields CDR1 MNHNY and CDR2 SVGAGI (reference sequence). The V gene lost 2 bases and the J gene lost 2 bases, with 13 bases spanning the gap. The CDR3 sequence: CASSYEPTGPYEQYF. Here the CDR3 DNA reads TGTGCCAGCAGTTACGAGCCCACAGGGCCCTACGAGCAGTACTTC.

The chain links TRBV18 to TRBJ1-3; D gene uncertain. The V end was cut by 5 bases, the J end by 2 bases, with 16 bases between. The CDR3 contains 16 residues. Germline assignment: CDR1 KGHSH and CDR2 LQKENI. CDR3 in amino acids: CASSTSDLVAGNTIYF. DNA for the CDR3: TGTGCCAGCTCAACGTCGGACTTAGTTGCTGGAAACACCATATATTTT.

CDR3 region: CASTRLGTSLSYEQYF. Written as DNA, the CDR3 is TGTGCCAGCACTCGTTTAGGGACAAGCCTTTCCTACGAGCAGTACTTC. The V and J genes are TRBV2 and TRBJ2-7; tentative D call: TRBD1 (6 bases). The CDR3 is 16 amino acids. Germline V gene data show CDR1 as SNHLY and CDR2 as FYNNEI. V gave up 7 bases and J gave up 1 base, with 20 bases separating them.

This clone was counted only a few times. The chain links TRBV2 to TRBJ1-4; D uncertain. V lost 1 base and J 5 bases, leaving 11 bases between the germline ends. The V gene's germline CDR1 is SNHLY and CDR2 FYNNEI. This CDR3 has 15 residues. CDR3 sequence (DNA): TGTGCCAGCAGTGAAGGGCGGGAGGAGAATGAAAAACTGTTTTTT. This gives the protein CASSEGREENEKLFF.

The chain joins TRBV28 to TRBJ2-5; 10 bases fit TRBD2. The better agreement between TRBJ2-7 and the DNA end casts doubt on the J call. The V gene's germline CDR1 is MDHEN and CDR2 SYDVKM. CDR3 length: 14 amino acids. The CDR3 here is CASSSPLAGYEQYF. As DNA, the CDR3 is TGTGCCAGCAGTTCCCCACTAGCGGGGTACGAGCAGTACTTC.

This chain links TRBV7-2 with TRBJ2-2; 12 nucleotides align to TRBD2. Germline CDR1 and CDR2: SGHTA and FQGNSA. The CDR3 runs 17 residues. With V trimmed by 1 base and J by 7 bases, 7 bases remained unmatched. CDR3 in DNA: TGTGCCAGCAGCTTAGGGACTAGCGGGGAGGCAAGCGGGGAGCTGTTTTTT. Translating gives CASSLGTSGEASGELFF.

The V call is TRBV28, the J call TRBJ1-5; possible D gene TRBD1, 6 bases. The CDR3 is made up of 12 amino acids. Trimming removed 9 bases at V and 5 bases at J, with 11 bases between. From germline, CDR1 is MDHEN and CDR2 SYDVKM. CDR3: CASRGGHQPQHF. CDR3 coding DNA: TGTGCCAGTCGTGGGGGCCATCAGCCCCAGCATTTT. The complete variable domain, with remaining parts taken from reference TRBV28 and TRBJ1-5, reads DVKVTQSSRYLVKRTGEKVFLECVQDMDHENMFWYRQDPGLGLRLIYFSYDVKMKEKGDIPEGYSVSREKKERFSLILESASTNQTSMYLCASRGGHQPQHFGDGTRLSIL.

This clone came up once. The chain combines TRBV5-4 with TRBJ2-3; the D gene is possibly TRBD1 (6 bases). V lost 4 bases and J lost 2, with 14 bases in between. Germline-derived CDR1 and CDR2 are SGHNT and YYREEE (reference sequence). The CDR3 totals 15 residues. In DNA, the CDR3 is TGTGCCAGCAGCAGGCCACAGGGAGACACAGATACGCAGTATTTT. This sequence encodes CASSRPQGDTDTQYF.

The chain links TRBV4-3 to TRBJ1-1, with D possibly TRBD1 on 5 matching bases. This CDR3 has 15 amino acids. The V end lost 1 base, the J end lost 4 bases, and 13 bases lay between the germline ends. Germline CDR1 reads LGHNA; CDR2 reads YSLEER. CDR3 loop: CASSQVFGGSTEAFF. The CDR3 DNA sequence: TGCGCCAGCAGCCAAGTTTTTGGGGGGAGCACTGAAGCTTTCTTT.

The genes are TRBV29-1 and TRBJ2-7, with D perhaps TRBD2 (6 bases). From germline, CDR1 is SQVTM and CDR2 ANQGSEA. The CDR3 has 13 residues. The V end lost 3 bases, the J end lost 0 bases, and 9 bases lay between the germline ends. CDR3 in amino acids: CSVEGGISYEQYF. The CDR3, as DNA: TGCAGCGTTGAGGGGGGAATCTCCTACGAGCAGTACTTC.

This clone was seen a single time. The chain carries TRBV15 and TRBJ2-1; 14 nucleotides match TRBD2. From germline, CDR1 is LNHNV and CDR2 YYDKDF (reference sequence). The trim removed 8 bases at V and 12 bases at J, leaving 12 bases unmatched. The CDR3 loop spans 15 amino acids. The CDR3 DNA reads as TGTGCCACCGCAGGGACTAGCGGGAGATTTATTGGGCAGTTCTTC. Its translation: CATAGTSGRFIGQFF.

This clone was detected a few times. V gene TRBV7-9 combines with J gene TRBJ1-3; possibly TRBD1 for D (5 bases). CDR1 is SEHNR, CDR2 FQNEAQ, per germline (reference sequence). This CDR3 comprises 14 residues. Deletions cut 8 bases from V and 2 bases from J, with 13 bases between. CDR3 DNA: TGTGCCAGCGGGACCTCGGGAGCTGGAAACACCATATATTTT. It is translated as CASGTSGAGNTIYF.

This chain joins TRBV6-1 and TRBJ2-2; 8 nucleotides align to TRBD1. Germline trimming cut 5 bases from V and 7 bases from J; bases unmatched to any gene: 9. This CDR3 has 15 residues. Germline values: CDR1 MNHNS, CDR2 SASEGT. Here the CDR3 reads CASSPWDRRNGELFF. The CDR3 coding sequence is TGTGCCAGCAGTCCATGGGACAGGAGGAACGGGGAGCTGTTTTTT.

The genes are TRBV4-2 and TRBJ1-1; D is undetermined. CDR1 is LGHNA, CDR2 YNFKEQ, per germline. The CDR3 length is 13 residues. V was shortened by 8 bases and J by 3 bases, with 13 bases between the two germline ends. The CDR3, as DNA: TGTGCCAGCCGAGAGGGCGAGTACACTGAAGCTTTCTTT. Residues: CASREGEYTEAFF.